This T cell receptor beta chain is from a study of T cell repertoires in cytomegalovirus infection. Trimming removed 4 bases from V and 9 bases from J; junction bases left unmatched: 11. Germline loops: CDR1 MNHEY, CDR2 SMNVEV (reference sequence). There are 15 residues in the CDR3. TCRdb reanalysed the reads using MiXCR and keeps one entry per CDR3 protein. The profile shows about 770,000 distinct CDR3 sequences, 25% to 35% of them singletons. A note on this clonotype: As yet, its antigen is unknown.

This clonotype originated in a human donor in good health (CMV status not recorded). Some clones in this sample may be carry-over from other donors' samples. The sample was cultured CD8+ T cells from PBMCs, taken from culture after CMV antigen stimulation. This chain uses TRBV27 with TRBJ2-1; 8 bases line up with TRBD1. As DNA, the CDR3 is TGTGCCAGCAGTTCGGCAGGGGGCTCTTTAGGTGAGCAGTTCTTC. Encoded protein: CASSSAGGSLGEQFF.